The present entry profiles one TCR beta chain with its context. These data are taken from a study of cytomegalovirus exposure and HLA in healthy donors. PCR employed 60 Vbeta and 13 Jbeta primers. The data were produced by immunoSEQ multiplex PCR, yet TCRdb's version contains in-frame clones alone and is incomplete. The table has 95,000 to 130,000 clones, approximately 80% seen once. This CDR3 is 16 amino acids long. V lost 4 bases and J 2 bases, leaving 18 bases between the germline ends. Germline CDR1 and CDR2: SGHNT and YYREEE (reference sequence). Input material: PBMCs. The chain uses TRBV5-4 and TRBJ1-1; D is possibly TRBD1 (5 bases). The sequence came from a man aged 25-40 years in good health and CMV-seropositive. The chain's CDR3 is CASSVGGVGRNTEAFF. The CDR3 DNA is TGTGCCAGCAGCGTCGGAGGGGTCGGCCGAAACACTGAAGCTTTCTTT.